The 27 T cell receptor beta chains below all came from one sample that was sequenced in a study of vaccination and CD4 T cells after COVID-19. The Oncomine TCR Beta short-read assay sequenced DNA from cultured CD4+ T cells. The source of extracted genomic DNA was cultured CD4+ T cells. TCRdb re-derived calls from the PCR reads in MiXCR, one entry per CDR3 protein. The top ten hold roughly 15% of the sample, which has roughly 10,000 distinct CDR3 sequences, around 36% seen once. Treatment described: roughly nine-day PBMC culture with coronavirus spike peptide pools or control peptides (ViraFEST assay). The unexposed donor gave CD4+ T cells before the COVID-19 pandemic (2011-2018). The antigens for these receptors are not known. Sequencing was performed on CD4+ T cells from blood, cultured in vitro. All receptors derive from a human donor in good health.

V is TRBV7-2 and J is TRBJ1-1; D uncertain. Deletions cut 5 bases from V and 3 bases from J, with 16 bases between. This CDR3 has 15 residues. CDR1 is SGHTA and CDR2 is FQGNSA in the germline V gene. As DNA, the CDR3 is TGTGCCAGCAGCCCCCCGGGCCGCGGGGACACTGAAGCTTTCTTT. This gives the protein CASSPPGRGDTEAFF.

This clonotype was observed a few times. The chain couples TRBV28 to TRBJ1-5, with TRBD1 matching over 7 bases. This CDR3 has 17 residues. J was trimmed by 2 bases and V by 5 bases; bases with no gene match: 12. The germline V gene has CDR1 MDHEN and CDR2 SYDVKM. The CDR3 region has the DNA TGTGCCAGCAGTGTCTGGGACAGTGAGAGAGGCAATCAGCCCCAGCATTTT. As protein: CASSVWDSERGNQPQHF.

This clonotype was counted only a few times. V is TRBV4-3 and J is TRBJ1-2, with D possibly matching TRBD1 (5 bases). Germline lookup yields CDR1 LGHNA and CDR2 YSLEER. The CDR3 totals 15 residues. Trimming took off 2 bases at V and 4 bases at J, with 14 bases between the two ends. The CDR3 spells CASSQTRDGLYGYTF. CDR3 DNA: TGCGCCAGCAGCCAAACCCGGGACGGCCTCTATGGCTACACCTTC.

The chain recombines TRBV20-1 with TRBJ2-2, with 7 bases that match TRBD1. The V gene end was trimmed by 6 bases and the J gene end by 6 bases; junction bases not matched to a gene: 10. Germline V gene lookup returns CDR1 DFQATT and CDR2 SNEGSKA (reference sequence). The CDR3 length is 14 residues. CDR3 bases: TGCAGTGCCAGAAAAGGGGGCGCCGCCGGGGAGCTGTTTTTT. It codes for CSARKGGAAGELFF.

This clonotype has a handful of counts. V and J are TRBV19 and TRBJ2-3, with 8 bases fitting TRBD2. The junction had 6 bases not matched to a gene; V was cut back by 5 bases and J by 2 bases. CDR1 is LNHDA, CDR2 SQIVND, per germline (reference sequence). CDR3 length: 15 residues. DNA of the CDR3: TGTGCCAGTAGTGTAGCGGGGTCGTTCACAGATACGCAGTATTTT. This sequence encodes CASSVAGSFTDTQYF.

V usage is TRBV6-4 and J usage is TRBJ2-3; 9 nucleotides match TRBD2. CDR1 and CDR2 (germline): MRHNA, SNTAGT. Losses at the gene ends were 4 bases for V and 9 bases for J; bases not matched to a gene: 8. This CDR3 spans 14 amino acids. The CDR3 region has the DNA TGTGCCAGCAGTGCAGCGGGAGGAAGGGAAACGCAGTATTTT. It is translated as CASSAAGGRETQYF.

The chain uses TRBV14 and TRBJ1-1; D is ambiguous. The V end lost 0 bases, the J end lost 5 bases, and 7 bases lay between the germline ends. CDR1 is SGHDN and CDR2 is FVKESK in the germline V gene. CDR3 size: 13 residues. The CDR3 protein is CASSQDRQTEAFF. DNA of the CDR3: TGTGCCAGCAGCCAAGATCGGCAGACTGAAGCTTTCTTT.

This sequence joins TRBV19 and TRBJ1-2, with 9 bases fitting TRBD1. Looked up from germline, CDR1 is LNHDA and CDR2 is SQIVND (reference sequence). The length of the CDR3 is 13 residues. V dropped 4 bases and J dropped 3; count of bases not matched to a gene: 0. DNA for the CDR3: TGTGCCAGTAGTAGGACAGGGGACTATGGCTACACCTTC. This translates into CASSRTGDYGYTF.

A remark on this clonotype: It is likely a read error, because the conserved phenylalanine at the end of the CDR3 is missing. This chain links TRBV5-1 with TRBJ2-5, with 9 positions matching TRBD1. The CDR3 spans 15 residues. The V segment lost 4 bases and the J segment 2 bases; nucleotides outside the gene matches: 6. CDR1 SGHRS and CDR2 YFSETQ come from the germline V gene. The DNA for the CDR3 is TGCGCCAGCAGCCGAGGACAGGGGAATCAAGAGACCCAGTACTTA. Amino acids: CASSRGQGNQETQYL.

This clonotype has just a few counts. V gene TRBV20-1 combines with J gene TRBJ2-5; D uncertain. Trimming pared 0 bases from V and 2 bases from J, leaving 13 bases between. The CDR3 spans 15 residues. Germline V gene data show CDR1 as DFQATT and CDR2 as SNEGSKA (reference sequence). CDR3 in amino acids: CSARDGLSPQETQYF. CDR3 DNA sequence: TGCAGTGCTAGAGATGGGCTTTCACCACAAGAGACCCAGTACTTC.

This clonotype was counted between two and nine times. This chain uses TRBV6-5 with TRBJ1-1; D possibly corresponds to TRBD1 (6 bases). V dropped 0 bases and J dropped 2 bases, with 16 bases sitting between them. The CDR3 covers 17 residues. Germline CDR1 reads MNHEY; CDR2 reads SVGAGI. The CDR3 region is CASSYSRMRGANTEAFF. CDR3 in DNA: TGTGCCAGCAGTTACTCCCGGATGCGGGGGGCTAACACTGAAGCTTTCTTT.

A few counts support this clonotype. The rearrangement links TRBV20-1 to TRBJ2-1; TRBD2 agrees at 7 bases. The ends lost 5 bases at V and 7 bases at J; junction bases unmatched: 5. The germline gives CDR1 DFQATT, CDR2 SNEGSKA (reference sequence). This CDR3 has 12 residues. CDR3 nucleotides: TGCAGTGCTGGGGTTAGCGGGAATGAGCAGTTCTTC. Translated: CSAGVSGNEQFF.

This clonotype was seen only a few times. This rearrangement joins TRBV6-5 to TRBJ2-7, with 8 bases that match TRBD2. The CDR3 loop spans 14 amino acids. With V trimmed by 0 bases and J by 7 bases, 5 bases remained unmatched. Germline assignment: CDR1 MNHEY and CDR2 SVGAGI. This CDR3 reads CASSYSGGVMEQYF. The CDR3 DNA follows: TGTGCCAGCAGTTACTCCGGGGGGGTCATGGAGCAGTACTTC.

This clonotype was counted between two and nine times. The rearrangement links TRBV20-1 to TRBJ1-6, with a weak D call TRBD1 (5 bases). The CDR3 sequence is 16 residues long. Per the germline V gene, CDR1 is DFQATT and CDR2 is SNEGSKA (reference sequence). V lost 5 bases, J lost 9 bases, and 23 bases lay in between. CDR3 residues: CSAFSGRDAGISPLHF. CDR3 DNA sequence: TGCAGTGCTTTCAGTGGTAGGGACGCGGGAATTTCACCCCTCCACTTT.

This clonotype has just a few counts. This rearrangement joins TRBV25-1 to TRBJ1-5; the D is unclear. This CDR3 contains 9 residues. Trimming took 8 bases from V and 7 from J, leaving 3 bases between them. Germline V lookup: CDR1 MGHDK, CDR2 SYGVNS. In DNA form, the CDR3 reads TGTGCCAGCGGACAGCCCCAGCATTTT. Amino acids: CASGQPQHF.

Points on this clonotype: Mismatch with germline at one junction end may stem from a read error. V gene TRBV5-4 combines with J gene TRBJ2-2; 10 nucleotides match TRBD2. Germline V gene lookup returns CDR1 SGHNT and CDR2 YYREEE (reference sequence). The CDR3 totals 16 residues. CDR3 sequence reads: CASSLGLAVNTGELFF. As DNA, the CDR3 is TGTGCCAGCAGCTTAGGACTAGCGGTGAACACCGGGGAGTTGTTTTTT.

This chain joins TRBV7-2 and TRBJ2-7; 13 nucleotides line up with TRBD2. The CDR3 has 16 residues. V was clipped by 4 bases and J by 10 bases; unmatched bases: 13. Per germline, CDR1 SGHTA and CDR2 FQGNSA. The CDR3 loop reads CASSSPQTGTSGDQYF. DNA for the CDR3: TGTGCCAGCAGCTCCCCCCAAACCGGGACTAGCGGGGACCAGTACTTC.

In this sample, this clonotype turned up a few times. The CDR3 DNA reads as TGTGCCAGTAGTCCCGCAGGGGGGAATTCACCCCTCCACTTT. Its translation is CASSPAGGNSPLHF. V and J are TRBV19 and TRBJ1-6; 7 positions agree with TRBD1. There are 14 residues in the CDR3. J gave up 7 bases and V 5 bases, and 5 bases lay outside the gene matches. CDR1 is LNHDA and CDR2 is SQIVND in the germline V gene (reference sequence).

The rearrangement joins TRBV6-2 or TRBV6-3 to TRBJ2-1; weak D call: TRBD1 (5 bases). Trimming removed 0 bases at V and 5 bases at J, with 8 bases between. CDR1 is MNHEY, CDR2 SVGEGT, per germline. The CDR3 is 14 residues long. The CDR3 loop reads CASSYSTANNEQFF. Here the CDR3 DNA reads TGTGCCAGCAGTTACTCGACAGCCAACAATGAGCAGTTCTTC.

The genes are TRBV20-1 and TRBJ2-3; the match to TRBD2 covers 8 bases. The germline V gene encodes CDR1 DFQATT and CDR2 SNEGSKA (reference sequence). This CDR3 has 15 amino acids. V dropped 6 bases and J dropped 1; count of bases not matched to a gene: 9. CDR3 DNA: TGCAGTGCGGTCGGCGGGGGGAGCGGCACAGATACGCAGTATTTT. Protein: CSAVGGGSGTDTQYF.

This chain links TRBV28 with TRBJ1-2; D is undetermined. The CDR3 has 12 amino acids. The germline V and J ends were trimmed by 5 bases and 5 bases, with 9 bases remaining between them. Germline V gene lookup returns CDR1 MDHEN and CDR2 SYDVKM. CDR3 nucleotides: TGTGCCAGCAGTCAGAACAGTTATGGCTACACCTTC. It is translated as CASSQNSYGYTF.

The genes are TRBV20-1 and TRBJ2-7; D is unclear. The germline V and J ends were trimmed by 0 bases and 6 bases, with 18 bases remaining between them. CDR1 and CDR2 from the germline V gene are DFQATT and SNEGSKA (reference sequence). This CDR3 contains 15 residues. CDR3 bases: TGCAGTGCTAGAGATCTGGTTGTCTTCAACAGCGAGCAGTACTTC. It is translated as CSARDLVVFNSEQYF.

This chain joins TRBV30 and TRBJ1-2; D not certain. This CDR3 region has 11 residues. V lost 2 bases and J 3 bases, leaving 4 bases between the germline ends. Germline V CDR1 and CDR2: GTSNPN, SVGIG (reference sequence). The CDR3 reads CAWSIDYGYTF. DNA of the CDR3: TGTGCCTGGAGTATCGACTATGGCTACACCTTC.

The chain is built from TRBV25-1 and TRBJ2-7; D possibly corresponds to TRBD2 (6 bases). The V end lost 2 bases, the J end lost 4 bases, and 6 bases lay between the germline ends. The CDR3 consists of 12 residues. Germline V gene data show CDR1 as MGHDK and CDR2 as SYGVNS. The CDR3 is CASSEAGYEQYF. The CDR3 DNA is TGTGCCAGCAGTGAAGCGGGGTACGAGCAGTACTTC.

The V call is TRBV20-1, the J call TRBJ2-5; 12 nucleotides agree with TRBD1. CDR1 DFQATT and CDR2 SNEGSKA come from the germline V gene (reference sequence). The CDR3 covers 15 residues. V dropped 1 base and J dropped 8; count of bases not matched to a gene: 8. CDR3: CSARGGTGGIATQYF. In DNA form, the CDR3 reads TGCAGTGCTAGAGGGGGGACAGGGGGCATCGCAACCCAGTACTTC.

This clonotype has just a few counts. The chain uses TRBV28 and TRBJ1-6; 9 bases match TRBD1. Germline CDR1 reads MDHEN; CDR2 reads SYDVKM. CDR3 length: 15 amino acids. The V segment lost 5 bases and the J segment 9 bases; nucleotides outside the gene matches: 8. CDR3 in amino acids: CASSIQGARISPLHF. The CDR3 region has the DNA TGTGCCAGCAGTATACAGGGGGCTAGGATTTCACCCCTCCACTTT. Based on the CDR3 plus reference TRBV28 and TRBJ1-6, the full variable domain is DVKVTQSSRYLVKRTGEKVFLECVQDMDHENMFWYRQDPGLGLRLIYFSYDVKMKEKGDIPEGYSVSREKKERFSLILESASTNQTSMYLCASSIQGARISPLHFGNGTRLTVT.

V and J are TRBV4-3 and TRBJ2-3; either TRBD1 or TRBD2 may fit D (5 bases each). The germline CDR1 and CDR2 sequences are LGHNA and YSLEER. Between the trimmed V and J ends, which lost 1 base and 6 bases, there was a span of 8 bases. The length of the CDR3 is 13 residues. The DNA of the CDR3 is TGCGCCAGCAGCCAAGGGGGGTGGGATACGCAGTATTTT. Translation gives CASSQGGWDTQYF.